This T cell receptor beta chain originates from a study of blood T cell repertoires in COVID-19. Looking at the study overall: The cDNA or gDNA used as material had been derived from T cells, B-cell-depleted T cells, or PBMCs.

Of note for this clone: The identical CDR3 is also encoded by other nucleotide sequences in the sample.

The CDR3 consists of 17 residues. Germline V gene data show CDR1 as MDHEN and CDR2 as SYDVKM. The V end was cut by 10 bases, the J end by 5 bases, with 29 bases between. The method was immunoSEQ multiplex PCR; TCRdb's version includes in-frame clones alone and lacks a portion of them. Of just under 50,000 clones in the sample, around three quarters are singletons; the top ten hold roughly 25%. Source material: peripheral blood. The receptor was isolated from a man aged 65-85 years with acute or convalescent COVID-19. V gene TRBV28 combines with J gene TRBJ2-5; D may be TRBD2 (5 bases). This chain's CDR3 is CAIGKPGPRARRETQYF. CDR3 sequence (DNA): TGTGCCATCGGGAAGCCGGGCCCTAGGGCCCGACGGGAGACCCAGTACTTC.